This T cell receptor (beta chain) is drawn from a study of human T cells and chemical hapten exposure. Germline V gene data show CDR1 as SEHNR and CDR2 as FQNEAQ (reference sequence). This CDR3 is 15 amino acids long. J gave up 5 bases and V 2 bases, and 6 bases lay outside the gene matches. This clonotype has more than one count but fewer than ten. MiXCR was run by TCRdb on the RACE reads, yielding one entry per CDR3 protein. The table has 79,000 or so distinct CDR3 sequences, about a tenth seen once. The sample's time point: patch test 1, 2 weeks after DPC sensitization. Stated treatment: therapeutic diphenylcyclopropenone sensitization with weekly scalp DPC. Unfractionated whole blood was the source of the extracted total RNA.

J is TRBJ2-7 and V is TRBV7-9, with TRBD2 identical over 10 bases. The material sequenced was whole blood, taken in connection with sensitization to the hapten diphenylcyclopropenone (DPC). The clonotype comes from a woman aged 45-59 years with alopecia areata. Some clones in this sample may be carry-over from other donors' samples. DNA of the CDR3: TGTGCCAGCAGCTTACGAGCGGGAGGGGAGCACGAGCAGTACTTC. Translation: CASSLRAGGEHEQYF.